This is a list of T cell receptor beta chains from one sample in a study of T cells in Graves' hyperthyroidism and ophthalmopathy. MiXCR, applied by TCRdb to the multiplex PCR reads, yields one record per CDR3 protein. The sample comprises about 300,000 distinct CDR3 sequences, around a quarter of which are singletons, and over 25% rests with the top ten. The sample was blood. The receptors stem from a man aged 35 to 55 with Graves' hyperthyroidism that later progressed to Graves' ophthalmopathy. Both conserved end residues are part of each CDR3. The D gene is left open where the match is weak. Clone size appears in some rows only: once, few, many, or a class for an expanded clone.

clone_size d_call j_call v_call cdr3_nt cdr3_aa
many . TRBJ1-2 TRBV12-3/TRBV12-4 TGTGCCAGCAGCAAGACCAACAGGGCCGGTGGCTACACCTTC CASSKTNRAGGYTF
many . TRBJ1-5 TRBV30 TGTGCCTGGAGTCGGGACTATAGCAATCAGCCCCAGCATTTT CAWSRDYSNQPQHF
few TRBD1 TRBJ1-1 TRBV28 TGTGCCAGCAGTTTGGAGGGACAGGGGGCTAGGGGCGCTTTCTTT CASSLEGQGARGAFF
many . TRBJ1-2 TRBV6-5 TGTGCCAGCCGAAGATCAGGGGTTGGCTACACCTTC CASRRSGVGYTF
many . TRBJ2-2 TRBV12-3/TRBV12-4 TGTGCCAGCAGGCAAGGGCAGTCTACAGGCGGGGAGCTGTTTTTT CASRQGQSTGGELFF
. . TRBJ2-7 TRBV2 TGTGCCAGCAGTGGGTTCAGGCAGGGAGCCTACGAGCAGTACTTC CASSGFRQGAYEQYF
many TRBD2 TRBJ2-2 TRBV6-5 TGTGCCAGCAGTTACCTGTTACCAGCGGGGGGCGGGGAGCTGTTTTTT CASSYLLPAGGGELFF
. TRBD2 TRBJ2-5 TRBV6-2/TRBV6-3 TGTGCCAGCAAGCCGGGGGGTTCGAGAGAGACCCAGTACTTC CASKPGGSRETQYF
many TRBD1 TRBJ1-1 TRBV18 TGTGCCAGCTCACCTACTGGACAGGGAACGAACACTGAAGCTTTCTTT CASSPTGQGTNTEAFF
many TRBD2 TRBJ2-5 TRBV9 TGTGCCAGCAGCGCTAGCGGTCCCGGATCGGCCCAGTACTTC CASSASGPGSAQYF
few . TRBJ1-1 TRBV6-5 TGTGCCAGCAGTTACGAAAGTTTGAACACTGAAGCTTTCTTT CASSYESLNTEAFF
. . TRBJ1-2 TRBV6-1 TGTGCCAGCAGTCTCCAAATTGACAGCGTCTATGGCTACACCTTC CASSLQIDSVYGYTF
. TRBD2 TRBJ2-5 TRBV11-2 TGTGCCAGCAGCCTAGGGACTAGCGGACCTTTGGCCCAGTACTTC CASSLGTSGPLAQYF
many TRBD1 TRBJ1-5 TRBV6-5 TGTGCCAGCAGTTTCGATGACAGGGGGCTTGCCAATCAGCCCCAGCATTTT CASSFDDRGLANQPQHF
many TRBD1 TRBJ1-1 TRBV6-1 TGTGCCAGCAGGAAACGGACAGGGGGAGGGAACACTGAAGCTTTCTTT CASRKRTGGGNTEAFF